Following are 24 T cell receptor beta chains from one sample sequenced in a study of blood T cell repertoires in COVID-19. The method was immunoSEQ multiplex PCR; TCRdb's version includes in-frame clones alone and lacks a portion of them. The sample consists of over 350,000 clones, roughly 89% of them appearing once. Sequenced: peripheral blood. The receptors here all came from a woman in her twenties or thirties with active or convalescent COVID-19.

Comments on this clone: Other nucleotide sequences from this sample produce the same CDR3. The chain carries TRBV4-1 and TRBJ1-5; no clear D gene. The CDR3 has 15 residues. Looked up from germline, CDR1 is MGHRA and CDR2 is YSYEKL. V was pared by 1 base and J by 0 bases, with 7 bases between. The CDR3 DNA is TGCGCCAGCAGCCAAGTTCGGGGTAGCAATCAGCCCCAGCATTTT. This gives the protein CASSQVRGSNQPQHF.

The chain joins TRBV14 to TRBJ1-2; 7 bases align to TRBD1. The CDR3 is made up of 17 amino acids. Trimming at V came to 2 bases and at J to 3 bases, leaving 12 bases not matched to a gene. Germline CDR1 is SGHDN and CDR2 is FVKESK. In DNA, the CDR3 is TGTGCCAGCAGCCAAATCGGACAGGTGCAACGGGACTATGGCTACACCTTC. This codes for CASSQIGQVQRDYGYTF.

This clone was counted once. The identical CDR3 is also encoded by other nucleotide sequences in the sample. The rearrangement links TRBV9 to TRBJ2-5; a weak D match, TRBD1 (7 bases). Germline CDR1 and CDR2: SGDLS and YYNGEE. V dropped 0 bases and J dropped 2 bases, with 14 bases sitting between them. The CDR3 extends over 16 amino acids. The CDR3 coding sequence is TGTGCCAGCAGCGTAGGGGCAGGGGGGATACAAGAGACCCAGTACTTC. This translates into CASSVGAGGIQETQYF.

This clone has a handful of counts. J is TRBJ1-5 and V is TRBV5-1; 7 bases align to TRBD1. The CDR3 spans 15 residues. The V gene end was trimmed by 0 bases and the J gene end by 5 bases; junction bases not matched to a gene: 5. CDR1 and CDR2 (germline): SGHRS, YFSETQ. This CDR3 reads CASSLGQGGDQPQHF. For the CDR3, the DNA is TGCGCCAGCAGCTTGGGACAGGGCGGGGATCAGCCCCAGCATTTT.

The V and J genes are TRBV19 and TRBJ1-6; D is perhaps TRBD1 (6 bases). Germline V gene lookup returns CDR1 LNHDA and CDR2 SQIVND (reference sequence). Deletions cut 7 bases from V and 8 bases from J, with 18 bases between. This CDR3 has 15 amino acids. This chain's CDR3 is CASTLGGGLDSPLHF. The CDR3, as DNA: TGTGCCAGTACCCTGGGCGGGGGCCTGGATTCACCCCTCCACTTT.

There are many counts of this clone. The CDR3 DNA reads TGTGCCAGCAGCTTCCACAGGGGCACTGAAGCTTTCTTT. This sequence encodes CASSFHRGTEAFF. The chain links TRBV11-2 to TRBJ1-1; 7 bases fit TRBD1. The CDR3 is 13 residues long. After removal of 3 bases from V and 4 bases from J, the junction contained 2 bases not matched to a gene. The germline gives CDR1 SGHAT, CDR2 FQNNGV.

The V call is TRBV5-1, the J call TRBJ2-2; the D is unclear. Trimming stripped 4 bases from V and 2 bases from J, with 12 bases between. Germline loops: CDR1 SGHRS, CDR2 YFSETQ. CDR3 size: 15 residues. CDR3 bases: TGCGCCAGCAGCGCAAGCAGAGGAAACACCGGGGAGCTGTTTTTT. This translates into CASSASRGNTGELFF.

This clone was observed a few times. The V and J genes are TRBV10-3 and TRBJ1-2; 7 bases agree with TRBD1. There are 15 residues in the CDR3. The V segment lost 4 bases and the J segment 3 bases; nucleotides outside the gene matches: 8. The germline V gene encodes CDR1 ENHRY and CDR2 SYGVKD. This chain's CDR3 is CAISGEEGADYGYTF. The CDR3, as DNA: TGTGCCATCAGTGGAGAGGAGGGGGCGGACTATGGCTACACCTTC.

The chain carries TRBV14 and TRBJ2-2; a weak D match, TRBD1 (8 bases). Per the germline V gene, CDR1 is SGHDN and CDR2 is FVKESK. V lost 3 bases to trimming and J lost 4 bases, with 18 bases between them. This CDR3 region has 17 residues. The CDR3 loop is CASSHPSGTGRTGELFF. The CDR3 DNA sequence: TGTGCCAGCAGCCACCCAAGCGGGACAGGCCGCACCGGGGAGCTGTTTTTT.

The V gene is TRBV5-1, the J gene TRBJ2-3; D is possibly TRBD1 (5 bases). The CDR3 consists of 15 residues. The germline V gene encodes CDR1 SGHRS and CDR2 YFSETQ. Trimming pared 4 bases from V and 1 base from J, leaving 13 bases between. The CDR3 region is CASSPPGSGTDTQYF. The CDR3 nucleotides are TGCGCCAGCAGCCCTCCAGGGTCTGGCACAGATACGCAGTATTTT.

This sequence joins TRBV5-1 and TRBJ2-1; TRBD2 might be the D (6 bases). Trimming left V 4 bases short and J 7 bases short, with 12 bases between. CDR3 length: 13 residues. The germline V gene encodes CDR1 SGHRS and CDR2 YFSETQ. The CDR3 loop is CASSGGFGNEQFF. CDR3 sequence (DNA): TGCGCCAGCAGCGGAGGGTTCGGGAATGAGCAGTTCTTC. Full variable domain (missing parts from reference TRBV5-1 and TRBJ2-1): KAGVTQTPRYLIKTRGQQVTLSCSPISGHRSVSWYQQTPGQGLQFLFEYFSETQRNKGNFPGRFSGRQFSNSRSEMNVSTLELGDSALYLCASSGGFGNEQFFGPGTRLTVL.

This chain connects TRBV7-2 to TRBJ1-4, with 7 positions matching TRBD1. The CDR3 has 14 residues. Germline CDR1 reads SGHTA; CDR2 reads FQGNSA. V trimming: 5 bases; J trimming: 7 bases; junction bases outside the gene matches: 7. CDR3 in amino acids: CASSPGGWGEKLFF. CDR3 in DNA: TGTGCCAGCAGCCCAGGGGGGTGGGGTGAAAAACTGTTTTTT.

This clone was counted a few times. The rearrangement uses TRBV29-1 and TRBJ1-2, with TRBD1 matching over 9 bases. The CDR3 is 13 residues long. V trimming: 5 bases; J trimming: 6 bases; junction bases outside the gene matches: 7. Germline CDR1 and CDR2: SQVTM and ANQGSEA. The CDR3 nucleotides read TGCAGCGTTATCCGGGACAGGGCCGATGGCTACACCTTC. Amino acid sequence: CSVIRDRADGYTF.

V is TRBV19 and J is TRBJ2-7, with a tentative D call TRBD1 (6 bases). Trimming cost V 7 bases and J 1 base, with 11 bases left between them. The CDR3 loop spans 13 amino acids. The germline gives CDR1 LNHDA, CDR2 SQIVND (reference sequence). DNA of the CDR3: TGTGCCAGTACGGACAGCTATTCCTACGAGCAGTACTTC. This sequence encodes CASTDSYSYEQYF.

This chain links TRBV5-4 with TRBJ2-5; D perhaps matches TRBD2 (5 bases). Germline CDR1 reads SGHNT; CDR2 reads YYREEE (reference sequence). CDR3 length: 17 amino acids. V lost 4 bases, J lost 0 bases, and 19 bases lay in between. CDR3 bases: TGTGCCAGCAGCCAGGACTCTTGGGAATCGTACCAAGAGACCCAGTACTTC. Translation gives CASSQDSWESYQETQYF.

This chain connects TRBV5-1 to TRBJ2-1; TRBD2 aligns across 10 bases. The CDR3 consists of 17 residues. Germline CDR1 SGHRS, CDR2 YFSETQ. V shed 0 bases and J 8 bases; nucleotides not matched to a gene: 11. The CDR3 bases are TGCGCCAGCAGCTTGGCCCGAAGCGGGGGGGCTATTGATGAGCAGTTCTTC. Protein: CASSLARSGGAIDEQFF.

This rearrangement joins TRBV2 to TRBJ2-7; the D gene is possibly TRBD2 (7 bases). This CDR3 contains 11 residues. V was cut by 8 bases and J by 7 bases, with 12 bases left in between. Germline values: CDR1 SNHLY, CDR2 FYNNEI. CDR3 in DNA: TGTGCCAGCGGGGGGGCGCGAGAGCAGTACTTC. Protein sequence: CASGGAREQYF.

The chain has TRBV30 and TRBJ1-2; TRBD1 matches at 7 bases. The CDR3 spans 12 residues. Germline V lookup: CDR1 GTSNPN, CDR2 SVGIG (reference sequence). Unmatched junction bases numbered 7, after V lost 8 bases and J lost 4 bases. CDR3: CAGQQGSYGYTF. The CDR3 DNA sequence: TGTGCCGGACAACAGGGGTCCTATGGCTACACCTTC.

The gene calls are TRBV7-2 and TRBJ2-3; 12 positions agree with TRBD2. The CDR3 spans 18 residues. Germline trimming cut 2 bases from V and 0 bases from J; bases unmatched to any gene: 6. Germline values: CDR1 SGHTA, CDR2 FQGNSA. The CDR3 loop reads CASSLSLAGGSSTDTQYF. CDR3 in DNA: TGTGCCAGCAGCTTATCACTAGCGGGAGGAAGTAGCACAGATACGCAGTATTTT.

The chain joins TRBV5-1 to TRBJ2-1, with TRBD2 as a possible D gene (6 bases). V was cut by 4 bases and J by 0 bases, with 14 bases left in between. CDR3 length: 16 amino acids. Germline lookup yields CDR1 SGHRS and CDR2 YFSETQ. The DNA of the CDR3 is TGCGCCAGCAGCCCCTCGATCGGGAGCTCCTACAATGAGCAGTTCTTC. Protein sequence: CASSPSIGSSYNEQFF.

The chain recombines TRBV5-1 with TRBJ1-2; 9 bases fit TRBD1. CDR3 length equals 13 residues. The ends lost 6 bases at V and 5 bases at J; junction bases unmatched: 5. The germline V gene has CDR1 SGHRS and CDR2 YFSETQ. The CDR3, as DNA: TGCGCCAGCAACACCGGGACAGGGTATGGCTACACCTTC. Translating it yields CASNTGTGYGYTF.

The genes are TRBV2 and TRBJ2-1, with D maybe TRBD2 (5 bases). This CDR3 contains 15 residues. The germline V gene has CDR1 SNHLY and CDR2 FYNNEI. Trimming pared 0 bases from V and 8 bases from J, leaving 14 bases between. CDR3 sequence (DNA): TGTGCCAGCAGTGAAGCGCGGACTCCGGGTCATGAGCAGTTCTTC. Amino acid sequence: CASSEARTPGHEQFF.

The V and J genes are TRBV19 and TRBJ1-5; possibly TRBD1 for D (5 bases). From germline, CDR1 is LNHDA and CDR2 SQIVND (reference sequence). The CDR3 totals 12 residues. V gave up 5 bases and J gave up 5 bases, with 7 bases separating them. The CDR3 DNA reads as TGTGCCAGTAGTGCAGGGTATCAGCCCCAGCATTTT. This gives the protein CASSAGYQPQHF.

The V gene is TRBV5-6, the J gene TRBJ2-1; D may be TRBD2 (5 bases). This CDR3 spans 16 amino acids. V gave up 1 base and J gave up 0 bases, with 11 bases separating them. CDR1 and CDR2 from the germline V gene are SGHDT and YYEEEE. CDR3 protein: CASSLTVEGSYNEQFF. The CDR3 DNA follows: TGTGCCAGCAGCTTGACGGTTGAGGGCTCCTACAATGAGCAGTTCTTC. The full variable domain, its missing parts supplied by reference TRBV5-6 and TRBJ2-1, is DAGVTQSPTHLIKTRGQQVTLRCSPKSGHDTVSWYQQALGQGPQFIFQYYEEEERQRGNFPDRFSGHQFPNYSSELNVNALLLGDSALYLCASSLTVEGSYNEQFFGPGTRLTVL.